This TCR beta chain emerged from a study of neurological immune-mediated disorders. The CDR3 spans 15 residues. Germline values: CDR1 SGHVS, CDR2 FQNEAQ. Trimming removed 1 base from V and 2 bases from J, with 8 bases in between. This clonotype was picked up many times. MiXCR, run by TCRdb on the 5' RACE reads, gives a single entry per CDR3 protein. The table lists around 20,000 distinct CDR3 sequences, 10% to 15% of them singletons, with over 10% in the top ten. This chain connects TRBV7-8 to TRBJ2-2; D may be TRBD1 (6 bases). This receptor was taken from a woman in her fifties or sixties with HTLV-1-associated myelopathy (HAM/TSP). Input material: PBMCs. CDR3 DNA: TGTGCCAGCAGCTTAGATGGGGGCAACACCGGGGAGCTGTTTTTT. Encoded protein: CASSLDGGNTGELFF.